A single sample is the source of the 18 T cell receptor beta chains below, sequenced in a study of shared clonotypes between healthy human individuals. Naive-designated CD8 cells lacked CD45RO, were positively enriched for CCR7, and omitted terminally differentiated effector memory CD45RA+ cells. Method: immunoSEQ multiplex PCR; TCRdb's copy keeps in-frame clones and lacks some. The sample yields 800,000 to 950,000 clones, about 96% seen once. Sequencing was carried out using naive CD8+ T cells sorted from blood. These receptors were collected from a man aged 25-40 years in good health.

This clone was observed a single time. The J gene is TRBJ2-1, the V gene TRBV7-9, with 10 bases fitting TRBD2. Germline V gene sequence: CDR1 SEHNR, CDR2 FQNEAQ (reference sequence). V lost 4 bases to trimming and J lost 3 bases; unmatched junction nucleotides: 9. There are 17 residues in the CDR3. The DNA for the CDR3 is TGTGCCAGCAGCTCCTCTTTTCTAGCGGGAGACTACAATGAGCAGTTCTTC. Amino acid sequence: CASSSSFLAGDYNEQFF.

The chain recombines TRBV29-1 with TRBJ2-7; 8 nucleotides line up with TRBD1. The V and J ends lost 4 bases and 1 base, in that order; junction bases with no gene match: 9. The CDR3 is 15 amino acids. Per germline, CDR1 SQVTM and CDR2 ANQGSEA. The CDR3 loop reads CSVVPTGQESYEQYF. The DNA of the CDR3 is TGCAGCGTTGTACCAACGGGACAGGAATCCTACGAGCAGTACTTC.

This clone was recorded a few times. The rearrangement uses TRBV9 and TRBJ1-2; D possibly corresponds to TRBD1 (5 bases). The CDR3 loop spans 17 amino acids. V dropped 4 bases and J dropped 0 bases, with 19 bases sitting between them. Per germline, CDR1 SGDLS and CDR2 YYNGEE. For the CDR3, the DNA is TGTGCCAGCAGCACCCGGGACCCTCGGTTAGCTAACTATGGCTACACCTTC. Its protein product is CASSTRDPRLANYGYTF.

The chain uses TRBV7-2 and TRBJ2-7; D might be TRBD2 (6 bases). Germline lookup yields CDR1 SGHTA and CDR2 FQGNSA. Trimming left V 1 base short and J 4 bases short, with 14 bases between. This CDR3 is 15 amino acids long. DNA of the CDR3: TGTGCCAGCAGCTTAGAGGTAGCGGAGCTTTACGAGCAGTACTTC. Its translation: CASSLEVAELYEQYF. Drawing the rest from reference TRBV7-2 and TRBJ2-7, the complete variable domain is GAGVSQSPSNKVTEKGKDVELRCDPISGHTALYWYRQSLGQGLEFLIYFQGNSAPDKSGLPSDRFSAERTGGSVSTLTIQRTQQEDSAVYLCASSLEVAELYEQYFGPGTRLTVT.

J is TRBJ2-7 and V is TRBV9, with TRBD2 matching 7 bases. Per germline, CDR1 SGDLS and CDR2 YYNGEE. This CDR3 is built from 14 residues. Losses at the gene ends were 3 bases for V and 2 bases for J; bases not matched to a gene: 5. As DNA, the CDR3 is TGTGCCAGCAGCGGGTCTAGCGGAACCTACGAGCAGTACTTC. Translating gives CASSGSSGTYEQYF.

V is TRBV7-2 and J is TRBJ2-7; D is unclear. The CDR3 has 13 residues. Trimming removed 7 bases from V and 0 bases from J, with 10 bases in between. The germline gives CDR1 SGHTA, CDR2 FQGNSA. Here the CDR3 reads CASTSPSSYEQYF. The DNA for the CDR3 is TGTGCCAGCACCTCACCGAGCTCCTACGAGCAGTACTTC.

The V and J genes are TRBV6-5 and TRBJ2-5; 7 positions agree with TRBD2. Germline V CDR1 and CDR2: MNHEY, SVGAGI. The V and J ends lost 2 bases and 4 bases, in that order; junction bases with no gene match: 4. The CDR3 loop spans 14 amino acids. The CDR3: CASSYAGLPETQYF. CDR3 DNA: TGTGCCAGCAGTTACGCGGGACTACCAGAGACCCAGTACTTC.

CDR3 protein: CASSLRDRETQYF. DNA for the CDR3: TGTGCCAGCAGTTTAAGGGACAGGGAGACCCAGTACTTC. The chain is built from TRBV28 and TRBJ2-5, with 8 bases matching TRBD1. The germline CDR1 and CDR2 sequences are MDHEN and SYDVKM. With V trimmed by 2 bases and J by 5 bases, 1 base remained unmatched. The CDR3 totals 13 residues.

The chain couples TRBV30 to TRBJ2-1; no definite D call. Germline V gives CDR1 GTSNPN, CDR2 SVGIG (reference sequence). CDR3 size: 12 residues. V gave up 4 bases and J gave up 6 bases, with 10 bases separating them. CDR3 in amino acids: CAWTRQSNEQFF. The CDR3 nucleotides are TGTGCCTGGACCCGCCAAAGCAATGAGCAGTTCTTC.

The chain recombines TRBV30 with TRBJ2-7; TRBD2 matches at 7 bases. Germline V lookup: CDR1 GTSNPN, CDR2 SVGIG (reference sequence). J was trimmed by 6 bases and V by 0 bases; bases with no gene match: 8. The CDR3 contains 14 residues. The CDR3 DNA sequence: TGTGCCTGGAGTGTTGGGGCGGGAGCGTCCGAGCAGTACTTC. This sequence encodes CAWSVGAGASEQYF.

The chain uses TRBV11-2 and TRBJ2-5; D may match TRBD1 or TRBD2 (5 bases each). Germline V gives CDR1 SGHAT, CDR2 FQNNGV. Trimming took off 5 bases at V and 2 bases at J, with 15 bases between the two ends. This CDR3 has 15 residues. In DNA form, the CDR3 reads TGTGCCAGCAGCCCCAGGGTTTGGGGGCAAGAGACCCAGTACTTC. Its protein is CASSPRVWGQETQYF.

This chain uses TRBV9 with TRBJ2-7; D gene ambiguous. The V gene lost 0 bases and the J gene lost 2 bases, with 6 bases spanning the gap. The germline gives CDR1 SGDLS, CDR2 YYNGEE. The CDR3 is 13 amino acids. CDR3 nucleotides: TGTGCCAGCAGCGTAGGGCAAACCTACGAGCAGTACTTC. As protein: CASSVGQTYEQYF. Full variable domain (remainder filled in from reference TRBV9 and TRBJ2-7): DSGVTQTPKHLITATGQRVTLRCSPRSGDLSVYWYQQSLDQGLQFLIQYYNGEERAKGNILERFSAQQFPDLHSELNLSSLELGDSALYFCASSVGQTYEQYFGPGTRLTVT.

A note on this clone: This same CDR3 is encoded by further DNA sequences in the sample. CDR3: CASSLKGMNTEAFF. The CDR3 nucleotides read TGTGCCAGCAGCTTAAAAGGGATGAACACTGAAGCTTTCTTT. The chain joins TRBV7-3 to TRBJ1-1; no clear D. The germline gives CDR1 SGHTA, CDR2 FQGTGA. Trimming pared 1 base from V and 0 bases from J, leaving 6 bases between. The CDR3 runs 14 residues.

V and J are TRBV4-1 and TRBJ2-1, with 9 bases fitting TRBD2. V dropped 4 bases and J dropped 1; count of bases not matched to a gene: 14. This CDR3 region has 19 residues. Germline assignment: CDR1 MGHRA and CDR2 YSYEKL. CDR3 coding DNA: TGCGCCAGCAGCCTGATACTAGCGGGTATGCGCCGTTCCTACAATGAGCAGTTCTTC. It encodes CASSLILAGMRRSYNEQFF.

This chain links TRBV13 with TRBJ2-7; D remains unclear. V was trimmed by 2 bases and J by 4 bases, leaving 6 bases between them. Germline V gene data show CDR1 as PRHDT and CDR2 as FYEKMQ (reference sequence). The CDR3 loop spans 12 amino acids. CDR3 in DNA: TGTGCCAGCAGCTTATTTAGTTACGAGCAGTACTTC. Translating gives CASSLFSYEQYF.

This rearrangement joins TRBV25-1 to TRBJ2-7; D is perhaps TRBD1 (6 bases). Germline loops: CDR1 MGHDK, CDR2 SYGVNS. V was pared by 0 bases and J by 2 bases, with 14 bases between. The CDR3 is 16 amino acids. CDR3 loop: CASSEYSRTATYEQYF. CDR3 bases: TGTGCCAGCAGTGAATATTCCAGGACAGCTACCTACGAGCAGTACTTC.

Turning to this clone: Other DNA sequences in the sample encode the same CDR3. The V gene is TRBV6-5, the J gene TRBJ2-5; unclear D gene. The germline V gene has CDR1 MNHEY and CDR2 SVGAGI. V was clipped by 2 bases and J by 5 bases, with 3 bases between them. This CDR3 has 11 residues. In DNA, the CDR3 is TGTGCCAGCAGTTACCTGGAGACCCAGTACTTC. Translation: CASSYLETQYF.

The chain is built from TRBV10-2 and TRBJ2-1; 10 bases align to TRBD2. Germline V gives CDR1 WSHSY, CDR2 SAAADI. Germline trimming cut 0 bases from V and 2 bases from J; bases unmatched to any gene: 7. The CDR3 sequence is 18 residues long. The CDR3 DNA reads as TGCGCCAGCAGTGAGTCTTCAATACTAGCGGGGACCTACAATGAGCAGTTCTTC. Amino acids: CASSESSILAGTYNEQFF.